These 5 T cell receptor beta chains were sequenced from one sample in a study of T cells after yellow fever vaccination. TCRdb re-called the 5' RACE reads through MiXCR, storing one row per CDR3 protein. The sample contains hundreds of thousands of distinct CDR3 sequences, 4.1% of which appear only once. The sample was PBMCs, taken 5 days after the yellow fever booster vaccination. The origin of the receptors is a man between 18 and 29 years old who received the YFV17D yellow fever vaccine.

In its sample, this clonotype was seen many times. This rearrangement joins TRBV5-4 to TRBJ2-3; the D gene is possibly TRBD2 (6 bases). The CDR3 length is 15 residues. Germline CDR1 SGHNT, CDR2 YYREEE (reference sequence). V was pared by 0 bases and J by 0 bases, with 8 bases between. The CDR3 loop is CASSLAAGSTDTQYF. As DNA, the CDR3 is TGTGCCAGCAGCTTGGCCGCGGGGAGCACAGATACGCAGTATTTT.

In its sample, this clonotype was seen a few times. J is TRBJ1-3 and V is TRBV5-1; the match to TRBD1 covers 7 bases. Germline V gene sequence: CDR1 SGHRS, CDR2 YFSETQ. V trimming: 2 bases; J trimming: 3 bases; junction bases outside the gene matches: 5. CDR3 size: 15 residues. This CDR3 is CASSFTGDLGNTIYF. CDR3 bases: TGCGCCAGCAGCTTTACAGGGGATCTTGGAAACACCATATATTTT.

In this sample, this clonotype turned up a few times. The rearrangement links TRBV5-1 to TRBJ2-1; D gene ambiguous. CDR3 size: 14 residues. Germline V lookup: CDR1 SGHRS, CDR2 YFSETQ. The V and J ends lost 2 bases and 1 base respectively, with 7 bases between them. CDR3 region: CASSFMSSYNEQFF. CDR3 nucleotide sequence: TGCGCCAGCAGCTTCATGAGTTCCTACAATGAGCAGTTCTTC.

This clonotype was observed at least ten times. The J gene is TRBJ1-2, the V gene TRBV6-2 or TRBV6-3, with D perhaps TRBD1 (5 bases). CDR1 and CDR2 from the germline V gene are MNHEY and SVGEGT. CDR3 size: 15 residues. Trimming left V 2 bases short and J 5 bases short, with 15 bases between. CDR3 loop: CASSYGGARAYGYTF. CDR3 nucleotides: TGTGCCAGCAGTTACGGTGGGGCGAGAGCGTATGGCTACACCTTC.

The V gene is TRBV24-1, the J gene TRBJ2-2, with unresolved D. The ends were cut back, 4 bases at V and 4 bases at J, with 6 bases in the middle. The CDR3 runs to 13 residues. CDR1 KGHDR and CDR2 SFDVKD come from the germline V gene. The CDR3 nucleotides read TGTGCCACCAGTGACATCGTCACCGGGGAGCTGTTTTTT. Translating gives CATSDIVTGELFF.